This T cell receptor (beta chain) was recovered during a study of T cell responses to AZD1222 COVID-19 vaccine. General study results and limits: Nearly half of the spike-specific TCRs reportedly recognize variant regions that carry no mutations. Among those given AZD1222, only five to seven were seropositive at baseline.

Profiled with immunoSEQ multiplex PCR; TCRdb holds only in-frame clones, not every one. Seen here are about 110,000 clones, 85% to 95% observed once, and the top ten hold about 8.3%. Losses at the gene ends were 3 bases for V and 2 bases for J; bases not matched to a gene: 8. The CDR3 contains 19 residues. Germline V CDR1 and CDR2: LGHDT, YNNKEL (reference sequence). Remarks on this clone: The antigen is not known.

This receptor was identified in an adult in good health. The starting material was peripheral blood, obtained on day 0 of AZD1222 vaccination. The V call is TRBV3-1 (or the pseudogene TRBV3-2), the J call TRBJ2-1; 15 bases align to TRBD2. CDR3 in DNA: TGTGCCAGCAGCCATCCCCTGGGGACTAGCGGGGGGCCCTACAATGAGCAGTTCTTC. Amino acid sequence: CASSHPLGTSGGPYNEQFF.